One sample yielded the 29 T cell receptor beta chains listed below, sequenced in a study of T cell clonotyping in hematopoietic cell transplantation. As for time point: recipient sample about 28 days before transplant, after cytoreduction. Repertoires were generated with immunoSEQ multiplex PCR, while TCRdb's copy carries only in-frame clones and drops some. This sample yields about 9,000 clones, of which around 85% are seen a single time; roughly 33% belongs to the top ten. The sequencing here drew on peripheral blood mononuclear cells, taken before stem cell transplant. The receptor set was obtained from a man aged 60 to 75 with acute myeloid leukemia. Some clones in this sample may be carry-over from other donors' samples.

The V gene is TRBV5-8, the J gene TRBJ1-2; D not certain. The V gene lost 4 bases and the J gene lost 4 bases, with 8 bases spanning the gap. Germline V gene data show CDR1 as SGHTS and CDR2 as YDEGEE. CDR3 length: 12 residues. CDR3 sequence reads: CASSAGVYGYTF. The DNA of the CDR3 is TGTGCCAGCAGCGCCGGAGTCTATGGCTACACCTTC.

The V gene is TRBV6-6, the J gene TRBJ2-3; TRBD1 might be the D (6 bases). In germline, CDR1 is MNHNY, CDR2 SVGAGI (reference sequence). This CDR3 is 13 amino acids long. V dropped 2 bases and J dropped 4 bases, with 7 bases sitting between them. CDR3 in amino acids: CASSYGGADTQYF. The CDR3 bases are TGTGCCAGCAGTTACGGGGGCGCAGATACGCAGTATTTT.

The chain couples TRBV5-6 to TRBJ2-3; unclear D gene. V dropped 3 bases and J dropped 0 bases, with 8 bases sitting between them. Germline-derived CDR1 and CDR2 are SGHDT and YYEEEE. The CDR3 extends over 14 amino acids. CDR3 protein: CASSWVGSTDTQYF. For the CDR3, the DNA is TGTGCCAGCAGCTGGGTCGGGAGCACAGATACGCAGTATTTT. The complete variable domain, with remaining parts taken from reference TRBV5-6 and TRBJ2-3, reads DAGVTQSPTHLIKTRGQQVTLRCSPKSGHDTVSWYQQALGQGPQFIFQYYEEEERQRGNFPDRFSGHQFPNYSSELNVNALLLGDSALYLCASSWVGSTDTQYFGPGTRLTVL.

V is TRBV29-1 and J is TRBJ1-2; no firm D call. CDR1 and CDR2 (germline): SQVTM, ANQGSEA. The CDR3 loop spans 11 amino acids. V was pared by 6 bases and J by 4 bases, with 9 bases between. The CDR3 sequence is CSVPDGYGYTF. The CDR3, as DNA: TGCAGCGTACCCGACGGCTATGGCTACACCTTC.

For this clone: Other DNA sequences in the sample encode the same CDR3. V and J are TRBV5-4 and TRBJ2-1; 10 positions agree with TRBD2. The CDR3 is 16 residues long. Germline V CDR1 and CDR2: SGHNT, YYREEE (reference sequence). With 4 bases clipped from V and 0 bases from J, the junction kept 4 bases outside the gene matches. The CDR3 protein is CASSRTSGGSYNEQFF. CDR3 nucleotides: TGTGCCAGCAGCCGGACTAGCGGAGGCTCCTACAATGAGCAGTTCTTC.

In DNA, the CDR3 is TGTGCCAGCACGAGGGATCATAATGAAAAACTGTTTTTT. It translates to CASTRDHNEKLFF. The rearrangement joins TRBV2 to TRBJ1-4; no firm D call. The V gene lost 7 bases and the J gene lost 4 bases, with 10 bases spanning the gap. Germline CDR1 SNHLY, CDR2 FYNNEI. This CDR3 region has 13 residues.

By sample fraction, this clone is large. V is TRBV27 and J is TRBJ1-2; a possible D gene is TRBD1 (5 bases). Germline CDR1 and CDR2: MNHEY and SMNVEV (reference sequence). V dropped 4 bases and J dropped 7 bases, with 13 bases sitting between them. The CDR3 is 13 residues long. Written as DNA, the CDR3 is TGTGCCAGCAGTTCATCGATACAGGCTGGCTACACCTTC. Translating gives CASSSSIQAGYTF.

The gene calls are TRBV28 and TRBJ2-2; D tentatively fits TRBD1 or TRBD2 (5 bases each). Germline V gene sequence: CDR1 MDHEN, CDR2 SYDVKM. Trimming took off 5 bases at V and 2 bases at J, with 15 bases between the two ends. The CDR3 totals 16 residues. DNA of the CDR3: TGTGCCAGCAGTATACCGGGACGCATAAACACCGGGGAGCTGTTTTTT. It translates to CASSIPGRINTGELFF.

The chain joins TRBV2 to TRBJ1-2; possible D gene TRBD1, 6 bases. Per the germline V gene, CDR1 is SNHLY and CDR2 is FYNNEI. The CDR3 has 13 residues. The V and J ends lost 6 bases and 7 bases respectively, with 15 bases between them. The CDR3 loop is CASRDTGNGGYTF. CDR3 bases: TGTGCCAGCAGGGATACAGGGAATGGTGGCTACACCTTC.

The chain is built from TRBV4-1 and TRBJ2-1; possible D gene TRBD1, 6 bases. Germline loops: CDR1 MGHRA, CDR2 YSYEKL. V was cut by 1 base and J by 7 bases, with 11 bases left in between. The length of the CDR3 is 14 residues. CDR3: CASSQVEGDNEQFF. The CDR3 coding sequence is TGCGCCAGCAGCCAAGTCGAGGGGGATAATGAGCAGTTCTTC.

The chain couples TRBV6-4 to TRBJ2-5, with D unclear. CDR3 length: 13 amino acids. V was trimmed by 4 bases and J by 1 base, leaving 7 bases between them. The germline V gene has CDR1 MRHNA and CDR2 SNTAGT. The CDR3 reads CASSVNSQETQYF. The CDR3 region has the DNA TGTGCCAGCAGTGTAAATAGCCAAGAGACCCAGTACTTC.

V is TRBV4-1 and J is TRBJ2-3; a possible D gene is TRBD2 (6 bases). V was cut by 7 bases and J by 6 bases, with 23 bases left in between. This CDR3 contains 16 residues. Germline V CDR1 and CDR2: MGHRA, YSYEKL. This CDR3 is CASTPRTTGVRDTQYF. The DNA of the CDR3 is TGCGCCAGCACCCCACGTACAACGGGGGTCAGGGATACGCAGTATTTT.

The chain links TRBV11-2 to TRBJ1-1; D possibly corresponds to TRBD1 (6 bases). The V gene lost 1 base and the J gene lost 0 bases, with 9 bases spanning the gap. This CDR3 comprises 15 residues. Germline-derived CDR1 and CDR2 are SGHAT and FQNNGV. The CDR3 protein is CASSLAGQMNTEAFF. The DNA for the CDR3 is TGTGCCAGCAGCTTAGCTGGACAGATGAACACTGAAGCTTTCTTT.

The count of this clone is one. The chain uses TRBV7-3 and TRBJ2-6; TRBD1 might be the D (6 bases). V was trimmed by 3 bases and J by 0 bases, leaving 9 bases between them. The CDR3 sequence is 16 residues long. CDR1 and CDR2 (germline): SGHTA, FQGTGA. The CDR3 loop reads CASSLTGGSGANVLTF. The CDR3 DNA is TGTGCCAGCAGCTTGACAGGCGGCTCTGGGGCCAACGTCCTGACTTTC. Full variable domain (rest looked up from reference TRBV7-3 and TRBJ2-6): GAGVSQTPSNKVTEKGKYVELRCDPISGHTALYWYRQSLGQGPEFLIYFQGTGAADDSGLPNDRFFAVRPEGSVSTLKIQRTERGDSAVYLCASSLTGGSGANVLTFGAGSRLTVL.

The chain combines TRBV9 with TRBJ1-6, with D uncertain. Germline CDR1 reads SGDLS; CDR2 reads YYNGEE. The CDR3 is 17 residues long. Deletions cut 0 bases from V and 0 bases from J, with 10 bases between. The DNA for the CDR3 is TGTGCCAGCAGCGTAGAGGCCCAGCCCTCCTATAATTCACCCCTCCACTTT. It encodes CASSVEAQPSYNSPLHF.

The chain has TRBV10-3 and TRBJ2-1; perhaps TRBD2 as D (6 bases). Looked up from germline, CDR1 is ENHRY and CDR2 is SYGVKD. V was trimmed by 2 bases and J by 6 bases, leaving 14 bases between them. This CDR3 is 15 amino acids long. The CDR3 sequence is CAISERLDSSNEQFF. The CDR3 DNA follows: TGTGCCATCAGTGAGAGACTAGACAGTAGCAATGAGCAGTTCTTC.

A remark on this clone: Mismatch with germline at one junction end may stem from a read error. This rearrangement joins TRBV7-7 to TRBJ1-1; the match to TRBD1 covers 8 bases. This CDR3 is 13 amino acids long. CDR1 is SSHAT and CDR2 is FNYEAQ in the germline V gene (reference sequence). The chain's CDR3 is CASSPGQGGEAFF. CDR3 DNA sequence: TGTGCTAGCAGCCCCGGACAGGGAGGTGAAGCTTTCTTT.

The rearrangement uses TRBV30 and TRBJ2-1; D not resolved. With 2 bases removed from V and 9 bases from J, the gap between germline ends came to 8 bases. CDR1 is GTSNPN, CDR2 SVGIG, per germline (reference sequence). The length of the CDR3 is 11 residues. The CDR3 loop is CAWSQEVEQFF. The CDR3 coding sequence is TGTGCCTGGAGTCAAGAGGTTGAGCAGTTCTTC.

The chain couples TRBV9 to TRBJ1-2, with D maybe TRBD1 (5 bases). Trimming left V 0 bases short and J 7 bases short, with 10 bases between. Germline V lookup: CDR1 SGDLS, CDR2 YYNGEE. CDR3 length: 13 residues. The CDR3 nucleotides are TGTGCCAGCAGCGTAGCAGGGTTTAGTGGCTACACCTTC. Its protein product is CASSVAGFSGYTF.

The rearrangement joins TRBV19 to TRBJ2-7, with 7 bases identical to TRBD1. CDR1 and CDR2 (germline): LNHDA, SQIVND (reference sequence). The CDR3 is 14 amino acids. Unmatched junction bases numbered 4, after V lost 5 bases and J lost 0 bases. CDR3 in DNA: TGTGCCAGTAGTCCGACAGGGACCTCCTACGAGCAGTACTTC. This translates into CASSPTGTSYEQYF.

The chain recombines TRBV5-4 with TRBJ2-5; 9 bases are shared with TRBD1. J was trimmed by 6 bases and V by 0 bases; bases with no gene match: 6. The CDR3 contains 15 residues. Germline V gives CDR1 SGHNT, CDR2 YYREEE (reference sequence). In nucleotides, the CDR3 is TGTGCCAGCAGCTTGGCGGGACAGGGACGGAAGACCCAGTACTTC. Residues: CASSLAGQGRKTQYF.

This chain links TRBV5-1 with TRBJ1-1, with D tentatively TRBD1 (6 bases). The V gene lost 3 bases and the J gene lost 5 bases, with 17 bases spanning the gap. This CDR3 has 15 residues. Germline V gene data show CDR1 as SGHRS and CDR2 as YFSETQ. The CDR3 nucleotides are TGCGCCAGCAGCTCTAGGGGGGGCGAAGGGACTGAAGCTTTCTTT. Protein product: CASSSRGGEGTEAFF.

The V and J genes are TRBV5-1 and TRBJ2-7; D call uncertain. The V and J ends lost 2 bases and 2 bases respectively, with 17 bases between them. The CDR3 is made up of 16 amino acids. Germline CDR1 and CDR2: SGHRS and YFSETQ. The CDR3 bases are TGCGCCAGCAGCTTTGTGGGCAGCCAAGTTGCCTACGAGCAGTACTTC. This sequence encodes CASSFVGSQVAYEQYF.

This clone was seen a few times. V usage is TRBV5-1 and J usage is TRBJ1-1, with 8 nucleotides matching TRBD1. The CDR3 has 17 amino acids. CDR1 SGHRS and CDR2 YFSETQ come from the germline V gene. Trimming removed 0 bases from V and 7 bases from J; junction bases left unmatched: 14. CDR3 in DNA: TGCGCCAGCAGCTTGGTCAAAACAGGGGGTAATTTGGGTGAAGCTTTCTTT. Translated, it gives CASSLVKTGGNLGEAFF.

This clone showed up just once. The V call is TRBV5-1, the J call TRBJ1-2; D gene ambiguous. Germline CDR1 SGHRS, CDR2 YFSETQ. V lost 0 bases and J 4 bases, leaving 19 bases between the germline ends. The CDR3 runs 17 residues. DNA for the CDR3: TGCGCCAGCAGCTTGGCTTTCCCCGGCGGCGGTGGCTATGGCTACACCTTC. Translating gives CASSLAFPGGGGYGYTF.

This clone turned up a few times. The V gene is TRBV6-5, the J gene TRBJ1-5, with D unresolved. The CDR3 has 13 amino acids. Germline V gene lookup returns CDR1 MNHEY and CDR2 SVGAGI. The V end lost 8 bases, the J end lost 4 bases, and 12 bases lay between the germline ends. CDR3 nucleotide sequence: TGTGCCAGCCGGGGTAGCCTTAATCAGCCCCAGCATTTT. Translating gives CASRGSLNQPQHF.

The chain uses TRBV4-1 and TRBJ1-5, with a weak D call TRBD1 (6 bases). Germline V gene lookup returns CDR1 MGHRA and CDR2 YSYEKL. The CDR3 consists of 15 residues. Trimming cost V 4 bases and J 5 bases, with 15 bases left between them. The CDR3 bases are TGCGCCAGCAGCCGGGGAAACAGGGCCGATCAGCCCCAGCATTTT. Encoded protein: CASSRGNRADQPQHF.

By frequency in the sample, this clone is medium-sized. The rearrangement uses TRBV2 and TRBJ1-2, with TRBD1 matching over 7 bases. Germline-derived CDR1 and CDR2 are SNHLY and FYNNEI. The V segment lost 6 bases and the J segment 8 bases; nucleotides outside the gene matches: 15. This CDR3 contains 15 residues. CDR3 bases: TGTGCCAGCAGCGCCACACCTACAGGGGCCGGGGGCTACACCTTC. Translation: CASSATPTGAGGYTF. The entire variable domain, with the rest obtained from reference TRBV2 and TRBJ1-2, is as follows: EPEVTQTPSHQVTQMGQEVILRCVPISNHLYFYWYRQILGQKVEFLVSFYNNEISEKSEIFDDQFSVERPDGSNFTLKIRSTKLEDSAMYFCASSATPTGAGGYTFGSGTRLTVV.

This clone was observed a single time. The J gene is TRBJ2-3, the V gene TRBV30; no clear D. V was cut by 1 base and J by 2 bases, with 4 bases left in between. The CDR3 has 12 amino acids. The germline V gene has CDR1 GTSNPN and CDR2 SVGIG (reference sequence). The CDR3 nucleotides read TGTGCCTGGAGTGACTTCACAGATACGCAGTATTTT. It yields the protein CAWSDFTDTQYF.